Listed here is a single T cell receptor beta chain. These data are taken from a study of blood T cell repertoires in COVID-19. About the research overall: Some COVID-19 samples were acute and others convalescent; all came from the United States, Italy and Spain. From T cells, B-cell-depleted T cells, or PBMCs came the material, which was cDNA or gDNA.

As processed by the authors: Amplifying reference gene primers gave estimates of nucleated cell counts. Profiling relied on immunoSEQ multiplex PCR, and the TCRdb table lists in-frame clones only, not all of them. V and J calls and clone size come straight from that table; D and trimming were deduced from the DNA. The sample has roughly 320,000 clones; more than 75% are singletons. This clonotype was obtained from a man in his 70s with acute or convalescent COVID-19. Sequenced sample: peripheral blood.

This chain's CDR3 is CASRQGHSSYEQYF. As DNA, the CDR3 is TGTGCCAGCAGGCAGGGCCACAGCTCCTACGAGCAGTACTTC. The rearrangement links TRBV7-8 to TRBJ2-7; tentative D call: TRBD1 (5 bases). V was shortened by 6 bases and J by 0 bases, with 12 bases between the two germline ends. CDR3 length equals 14 residues. Looked up from germline, CDR1 is SGHVS and CDR2 is FQNEAQ.